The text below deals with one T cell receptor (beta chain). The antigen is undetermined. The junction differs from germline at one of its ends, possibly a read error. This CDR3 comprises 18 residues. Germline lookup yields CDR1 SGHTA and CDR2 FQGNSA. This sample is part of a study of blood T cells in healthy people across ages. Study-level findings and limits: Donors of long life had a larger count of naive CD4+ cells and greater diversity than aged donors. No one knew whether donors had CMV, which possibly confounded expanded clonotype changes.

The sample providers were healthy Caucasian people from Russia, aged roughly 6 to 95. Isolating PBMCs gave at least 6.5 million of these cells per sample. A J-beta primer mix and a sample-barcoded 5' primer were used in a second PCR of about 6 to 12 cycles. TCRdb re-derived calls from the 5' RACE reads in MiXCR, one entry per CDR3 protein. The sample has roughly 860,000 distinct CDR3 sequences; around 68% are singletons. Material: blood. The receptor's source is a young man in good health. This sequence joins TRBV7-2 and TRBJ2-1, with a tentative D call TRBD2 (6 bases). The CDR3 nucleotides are TGTGCCAGCAGCTTAGGCGGAGCGGGCCCGAGCTCCCACAATGAGCAGTTCTTC. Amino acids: CASSLGGAGPSSHNEQFF. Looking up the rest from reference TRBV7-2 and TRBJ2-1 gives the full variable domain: GAGVSQSPSNKVTEKGKDVELRCDPISGHTALYWYRQSLGQGLEFLIYFQGNSAPDKSGLPSDRFSAERTGGSVSTLTIQRTQQEDSAVYLCASSLGGAGPSSHNEQFFGPGTRLTVL.